The sequence of this T cell receptor beta chain was determined in a study of CD4 T cell repertoires in COVID-19. Mild-to-severe COVID-19 survivors were the donors. Clones were sequenced by immunoSEQ multiplex PCR, and TCRdb holds only the in-frame ones, with some missing. The sample includes tens of thousands of clones, roughly four fifths of them seen just once. This TCR came from a human donor who had COVID-19. This specimen consisted of CD4+ T cells from peripheral blood, obtained after recovery from COVID-19.

CDR3 sequence reads: CASSRRGGDGYTF. The CDR3 region has the DNA TGTGCCAGTAGCCGGCGGGGCGGTGATGGCTACACCTTC. The J gene is TRBJ1-2, the V gene TRBV19; D perhaps matches TRBD1 (5 bases). The CDR3 has 13 amino acids. Germline V CDR1 and CDR2: LNHDA, SQIVND (reference sequence). Trimming left V 6 bases short and J 6 bases short, with 14 bases between.